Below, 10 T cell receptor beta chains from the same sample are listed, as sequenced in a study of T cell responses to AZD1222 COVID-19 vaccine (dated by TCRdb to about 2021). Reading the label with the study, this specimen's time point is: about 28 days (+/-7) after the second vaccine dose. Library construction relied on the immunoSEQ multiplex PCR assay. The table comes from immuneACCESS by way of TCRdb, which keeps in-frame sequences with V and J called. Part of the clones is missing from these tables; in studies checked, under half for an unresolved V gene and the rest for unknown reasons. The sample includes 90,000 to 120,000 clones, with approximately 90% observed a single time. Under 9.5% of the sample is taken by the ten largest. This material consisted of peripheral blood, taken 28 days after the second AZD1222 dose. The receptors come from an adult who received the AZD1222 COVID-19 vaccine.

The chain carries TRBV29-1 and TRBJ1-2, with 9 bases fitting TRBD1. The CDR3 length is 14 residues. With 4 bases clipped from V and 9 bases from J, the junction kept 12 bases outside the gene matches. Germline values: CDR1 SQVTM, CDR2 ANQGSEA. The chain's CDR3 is CSVGSRDRALRYTF. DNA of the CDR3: TGCAGCGTTGGAAGCCGGGACAGGGCTCTCCGCTACACCTTC.

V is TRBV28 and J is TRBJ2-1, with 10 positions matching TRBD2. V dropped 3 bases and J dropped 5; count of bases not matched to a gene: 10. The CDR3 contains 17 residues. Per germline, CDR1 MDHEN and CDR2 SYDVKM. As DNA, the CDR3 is TGTGCCAGCAGTTTGCAAACTATAGCGGGAGGTCACAATGAGCAGTTCTTC. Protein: CASSLQTIAGGHNEQFF.

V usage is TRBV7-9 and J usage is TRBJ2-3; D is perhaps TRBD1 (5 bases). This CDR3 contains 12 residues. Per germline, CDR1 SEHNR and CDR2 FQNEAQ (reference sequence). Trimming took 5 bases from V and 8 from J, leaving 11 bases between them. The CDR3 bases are TGTGCCAGCAGCCCTGTAAGGGGTACGCAGTATTTT. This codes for CASSPVRGTQYF.

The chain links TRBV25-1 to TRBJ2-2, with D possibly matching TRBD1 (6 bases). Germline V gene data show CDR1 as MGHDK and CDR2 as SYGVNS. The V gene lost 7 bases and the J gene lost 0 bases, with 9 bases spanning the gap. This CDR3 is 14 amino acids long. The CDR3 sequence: CASKGTTNTGELFF. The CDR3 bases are TGTGCCAGCAAGGGGACAACGAACACCGGGGAGCTGTTTTTT.

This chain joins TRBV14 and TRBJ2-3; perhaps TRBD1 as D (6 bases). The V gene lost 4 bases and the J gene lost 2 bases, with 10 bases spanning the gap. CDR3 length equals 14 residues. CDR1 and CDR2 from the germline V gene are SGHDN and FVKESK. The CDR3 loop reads CASSPQGITDTQYF. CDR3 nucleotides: TGTGCCAGCAGCCCGCAGGGGATCACAGATACGCAGTATTTT.

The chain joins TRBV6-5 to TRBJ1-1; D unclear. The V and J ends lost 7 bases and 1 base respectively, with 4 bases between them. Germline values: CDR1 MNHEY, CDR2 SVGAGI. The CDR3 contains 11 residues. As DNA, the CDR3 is TGTGCCAGCACAGGGAACACTGAAGCTTTCTTT. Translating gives CASTGNTEAFF.

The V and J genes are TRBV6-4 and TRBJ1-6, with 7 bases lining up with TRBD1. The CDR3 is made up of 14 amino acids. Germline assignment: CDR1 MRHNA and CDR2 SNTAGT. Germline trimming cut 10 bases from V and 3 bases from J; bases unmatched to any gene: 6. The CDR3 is CATRDSDYNSPLHF. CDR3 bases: TGTGCCACCAGGGACAGCGACTATAATTCACCCCTCCACTTT.

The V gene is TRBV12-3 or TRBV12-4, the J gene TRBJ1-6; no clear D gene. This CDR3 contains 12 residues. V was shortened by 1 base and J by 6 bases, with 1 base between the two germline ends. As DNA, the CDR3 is TGTGCCAGCAGTTTAGGTAATTCACCCCTCCACTTT. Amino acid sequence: CASSLGNSPLHF.

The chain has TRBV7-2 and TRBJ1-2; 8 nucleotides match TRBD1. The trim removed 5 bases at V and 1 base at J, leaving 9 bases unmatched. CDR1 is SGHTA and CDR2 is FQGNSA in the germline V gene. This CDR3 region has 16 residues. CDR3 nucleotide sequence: TGTGCCAGCAGCCCAAGGTCGGGACAGGTTAACTATGGCTACACCTTC. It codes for CASSPRSGQVNYGYTF.

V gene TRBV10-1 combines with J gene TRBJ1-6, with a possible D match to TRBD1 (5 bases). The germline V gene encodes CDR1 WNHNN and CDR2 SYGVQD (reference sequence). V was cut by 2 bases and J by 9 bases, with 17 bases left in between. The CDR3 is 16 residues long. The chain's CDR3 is CASSEGTVSSASPLHF. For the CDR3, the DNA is TGCGCCAGCAGTGAGGGGACGGTTAGTTCGGCTTCACCCCTCCACTTT.